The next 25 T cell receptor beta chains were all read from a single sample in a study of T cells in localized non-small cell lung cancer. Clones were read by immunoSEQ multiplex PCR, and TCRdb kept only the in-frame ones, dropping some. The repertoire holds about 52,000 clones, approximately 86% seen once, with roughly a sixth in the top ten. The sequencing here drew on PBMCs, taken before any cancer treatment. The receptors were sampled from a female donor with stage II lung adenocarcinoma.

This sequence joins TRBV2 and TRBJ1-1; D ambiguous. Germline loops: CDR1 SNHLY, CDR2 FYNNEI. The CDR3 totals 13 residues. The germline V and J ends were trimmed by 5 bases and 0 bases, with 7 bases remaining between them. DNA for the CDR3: TGTGCCAGCAGTCGGACCATGAACACTGAAGCTTTCTTT. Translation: CASSRTMNTEAFF.

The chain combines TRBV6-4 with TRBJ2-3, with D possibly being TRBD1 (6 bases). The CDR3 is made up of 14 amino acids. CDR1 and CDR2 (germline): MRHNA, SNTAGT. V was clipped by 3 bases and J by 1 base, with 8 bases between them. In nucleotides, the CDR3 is TGTGCCAGCAGTGAACAGGGCGGCACAGATACGCAGTATTTT. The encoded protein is CASSEQGGTDTQYF.

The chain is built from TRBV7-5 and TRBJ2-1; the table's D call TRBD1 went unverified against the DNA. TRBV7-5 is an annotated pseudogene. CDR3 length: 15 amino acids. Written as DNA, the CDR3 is TGTGTCAGAAGCACAGGGGCACCCTTCTACAATGAGCAGTTCTTC. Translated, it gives CVRSTGAPFYNEQFF.

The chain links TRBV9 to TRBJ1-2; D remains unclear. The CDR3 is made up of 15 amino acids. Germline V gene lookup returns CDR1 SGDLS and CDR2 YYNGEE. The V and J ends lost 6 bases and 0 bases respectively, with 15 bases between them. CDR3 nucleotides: TGTGCCAGCAACCCCGCAGGAACCGCTAACTATGGCTACACCTTC. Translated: CASNPAGTANYGYTF.

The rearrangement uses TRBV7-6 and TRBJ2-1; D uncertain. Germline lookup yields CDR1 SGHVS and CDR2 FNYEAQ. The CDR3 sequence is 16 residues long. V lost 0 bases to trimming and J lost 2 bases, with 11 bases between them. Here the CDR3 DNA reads TGTGCCAGCAGCTTAGCGCCAACGGCCACCTACAATGAGCAGTTCTTC. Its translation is CASSLAPTATYNEQFF.

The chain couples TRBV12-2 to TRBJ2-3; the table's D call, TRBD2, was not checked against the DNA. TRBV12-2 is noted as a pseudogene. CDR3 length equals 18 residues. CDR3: CASRLALWDSLSTDTQYF. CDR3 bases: TGTGCAAGTCGCTTAGCGCTGTGGGACTCCTTAAGCACAGATACGCAGTATTTT.

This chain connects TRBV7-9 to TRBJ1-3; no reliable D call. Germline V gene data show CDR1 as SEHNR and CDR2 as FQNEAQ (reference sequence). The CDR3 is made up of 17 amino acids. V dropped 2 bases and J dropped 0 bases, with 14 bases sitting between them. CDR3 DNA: TGTGCCAGCAGCTTACCGACCGTGCAGTCCTCTGGAAACACCATATATTTT. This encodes CASSLPTVQSSGNTIYF.

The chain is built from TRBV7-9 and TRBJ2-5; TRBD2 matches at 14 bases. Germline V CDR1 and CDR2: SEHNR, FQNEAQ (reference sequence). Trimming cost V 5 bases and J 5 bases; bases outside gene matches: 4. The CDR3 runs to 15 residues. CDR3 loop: CASSGRLAGGETQYF. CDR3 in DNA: TGTGCCAGCAGCGGAAGACTAGCGGGGGGGGAGACCCAGTACTTC.

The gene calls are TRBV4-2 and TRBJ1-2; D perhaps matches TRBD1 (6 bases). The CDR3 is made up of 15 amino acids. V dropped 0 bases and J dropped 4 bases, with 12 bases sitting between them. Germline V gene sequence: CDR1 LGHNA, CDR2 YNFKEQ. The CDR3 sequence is CASSQDYTGIYGYTF. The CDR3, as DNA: TGTGCCAGCAGCCAAGATTATACAGGGATCTATGGCTACACCTTC.

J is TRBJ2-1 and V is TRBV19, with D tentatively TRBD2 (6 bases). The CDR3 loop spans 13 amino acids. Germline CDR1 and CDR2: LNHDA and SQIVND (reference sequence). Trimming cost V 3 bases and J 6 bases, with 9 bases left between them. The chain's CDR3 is CASSIMGGNEQFF. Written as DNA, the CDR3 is TGTGCCAGTAGTATCATGGGGGGCAATGAGCAGTTCTTC.

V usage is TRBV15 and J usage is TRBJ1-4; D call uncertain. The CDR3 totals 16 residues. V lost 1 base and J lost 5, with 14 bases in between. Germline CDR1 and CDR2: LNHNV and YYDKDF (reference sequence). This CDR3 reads CATSRASGMRNEKLFF. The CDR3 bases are TGTGCCACCAGCAGAGCTTCCGGGATGAGAAATGAAAAACTGTTTTTT.

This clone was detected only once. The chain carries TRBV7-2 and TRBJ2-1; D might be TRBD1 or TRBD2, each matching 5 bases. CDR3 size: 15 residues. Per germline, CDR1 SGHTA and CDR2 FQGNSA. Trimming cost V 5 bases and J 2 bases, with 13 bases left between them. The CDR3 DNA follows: TGTGCCAGCAGCCCCGGTAGAGGGGCCTACAATGAGCAGTTCTTC. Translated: CASSPGRGAYNEQFF.

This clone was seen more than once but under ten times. DNA for the CDR3: TGTGCCAGCAGTTTAAACACGAACACTGAAGCTTTCTTT. It yields the protein CASSLNTNTEAFF. The chain has TRBV27 and TRBJ1-1, with D hard to call. The CDR3 loop spans 13 amino acids. With 2 bases removed from V and 1 base from J, the gap between germline ends came to 5 bases. Germline CDR1 MNHEY, CDR2 SMNVEV (reference sequence).

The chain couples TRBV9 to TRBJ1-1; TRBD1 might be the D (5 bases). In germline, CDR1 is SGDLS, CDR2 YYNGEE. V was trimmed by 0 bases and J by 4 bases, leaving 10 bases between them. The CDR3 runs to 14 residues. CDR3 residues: CASSVDGGPTEAFF. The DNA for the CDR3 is TGTGCCAGCAGCGTAGACGGGGGACCCACTGAAGCTTTCTTT.

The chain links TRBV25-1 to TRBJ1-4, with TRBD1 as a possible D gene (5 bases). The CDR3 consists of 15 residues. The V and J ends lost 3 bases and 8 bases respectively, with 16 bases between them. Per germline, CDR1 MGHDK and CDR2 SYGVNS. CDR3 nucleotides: TGTGCCAGCAGTGATCTCACCGCGGGGGGGGAAAAACTGTTTTTT. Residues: CASSDLTAGGEKLFF. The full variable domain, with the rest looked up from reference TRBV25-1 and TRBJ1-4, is EADIYQTPRYLVIGTGKKITLECSQTMGHDKMYWYQQDPGMELHLIHYSYGVNSTEKGDLSSESTVSRIRTEHFPLTLESARPSHTSQYLCASSDLTAGGEKLFFGSGTQLSVL.

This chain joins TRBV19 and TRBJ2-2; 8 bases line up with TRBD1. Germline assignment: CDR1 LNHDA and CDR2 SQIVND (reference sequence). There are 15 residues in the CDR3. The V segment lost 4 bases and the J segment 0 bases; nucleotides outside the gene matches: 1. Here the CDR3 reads CASSTDRANTGELFF. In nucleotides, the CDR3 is TGTGCCAGTAGTACGGACAGGGCGAACACCGGGGAGCTGTTTTTT.

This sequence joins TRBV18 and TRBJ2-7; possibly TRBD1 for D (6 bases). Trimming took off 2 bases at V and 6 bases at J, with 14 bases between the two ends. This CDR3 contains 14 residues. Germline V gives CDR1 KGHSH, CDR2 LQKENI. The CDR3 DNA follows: TGTGCCAGCTCACCAAACCAGGGGTCGGGCGAGCAGTACTTC. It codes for CASSPNQGSGEQYF.

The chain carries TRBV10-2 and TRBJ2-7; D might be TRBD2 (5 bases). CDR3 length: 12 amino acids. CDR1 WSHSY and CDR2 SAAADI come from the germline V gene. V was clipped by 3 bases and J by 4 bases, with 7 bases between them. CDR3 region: CASSEGGYEQYF. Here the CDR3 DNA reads TGCGCCAGCAGTGAAGGAGGTTACGAGCAGTACTTC.

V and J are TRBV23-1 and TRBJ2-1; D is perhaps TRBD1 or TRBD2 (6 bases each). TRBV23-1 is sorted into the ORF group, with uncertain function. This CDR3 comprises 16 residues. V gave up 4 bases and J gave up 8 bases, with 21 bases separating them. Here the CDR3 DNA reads TGCGCCAGCAGTCCCCTGACGGGGGCGCCAGGTTATGAGCAGTTCTTC. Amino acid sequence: CASSPLTGAPGYEQFF.

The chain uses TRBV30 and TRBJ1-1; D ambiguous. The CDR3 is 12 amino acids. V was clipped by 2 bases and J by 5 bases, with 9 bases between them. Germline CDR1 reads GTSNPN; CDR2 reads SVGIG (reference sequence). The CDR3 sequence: CAWSPGRTEAFF. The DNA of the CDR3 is TGTGCCTGGAGTCCCGGACGGACTGAAGCTTTCTTT.

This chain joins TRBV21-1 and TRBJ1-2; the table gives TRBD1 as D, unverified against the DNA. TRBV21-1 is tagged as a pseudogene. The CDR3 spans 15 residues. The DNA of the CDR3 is TGTGCCAGCAGCACAAGGGACAGAGTGGGCTATGGCTACACCTTC. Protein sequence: CASSTRDRVGYGYTF.

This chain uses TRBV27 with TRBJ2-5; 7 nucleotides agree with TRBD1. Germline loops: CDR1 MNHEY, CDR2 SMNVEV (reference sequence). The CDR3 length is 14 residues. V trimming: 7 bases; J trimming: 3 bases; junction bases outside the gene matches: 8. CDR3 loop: CASTRTGVEETQYF. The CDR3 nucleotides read TGTGCCAGCACCCGGACAGGAGTGGAAGAGACCCAGTACTTC.

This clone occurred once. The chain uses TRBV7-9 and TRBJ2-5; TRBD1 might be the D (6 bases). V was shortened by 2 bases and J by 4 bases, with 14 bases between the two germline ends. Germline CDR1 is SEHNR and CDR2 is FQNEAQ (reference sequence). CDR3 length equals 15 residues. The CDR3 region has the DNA TGTGCCAGCAGCTTAAACCCAGGGGAAGGAGAGACCCAGTACTTC. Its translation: CASSLNPGEGETQYF. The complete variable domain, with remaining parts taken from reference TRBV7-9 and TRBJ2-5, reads DTGVSQNPRHKITKRGQNVTFRCDPISEHNRLYWYRQTLGQGPEFLTYFQNEAQLEKSRLLSDRFSAERPKGSFSTLEIQRTEQGDSAMYLCASSLNPGEGETQYFGPGTRLLVL.

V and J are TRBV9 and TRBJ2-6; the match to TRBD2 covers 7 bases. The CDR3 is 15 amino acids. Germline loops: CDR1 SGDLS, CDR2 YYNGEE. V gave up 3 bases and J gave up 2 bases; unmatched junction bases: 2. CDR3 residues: CASSARGTGANVLTF. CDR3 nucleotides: TGTGCCAGCAGCGCGCGGGGGACTGGGGCCAACGTCCTGACTTTC.

This CDR3 is CASSGDTGELFF. The CDR3, as DNA: TGTGCCAGCAGTGGAGACACCGGGGAGCTGTTTTTT. This chain links TRBV2 with TRBJ2-2; D uncertain. Germline V gene lookup returns CDR1 SNHLY and CDR2 FYNNEI. CDR3 length: 12 residues. Trimming left V 4 bases short and J 3 bases short, with 3 bases between.